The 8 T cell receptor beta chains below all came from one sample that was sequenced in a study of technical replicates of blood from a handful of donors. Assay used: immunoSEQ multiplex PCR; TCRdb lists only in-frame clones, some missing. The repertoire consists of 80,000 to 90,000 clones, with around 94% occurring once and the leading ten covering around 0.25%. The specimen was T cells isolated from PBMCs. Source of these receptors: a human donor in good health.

For the CDR3, the DNA is TGCGCCAGCAGCCAAGACCGGACTAGCAAGATCGAGCAGTACTTC. Translated: CASSQDRTSKIEQYF. The gene calls are TRBV4-1 and TRBJ2-7; 8 positions match TRBD2. Germline assignment: CDR1 MGHRA and CDR2 YSYEKL. The junction had 7 bases not matched to a gene; V was cut back by 0 bases and J by 6 bases. CDR3 size: 15 residues.

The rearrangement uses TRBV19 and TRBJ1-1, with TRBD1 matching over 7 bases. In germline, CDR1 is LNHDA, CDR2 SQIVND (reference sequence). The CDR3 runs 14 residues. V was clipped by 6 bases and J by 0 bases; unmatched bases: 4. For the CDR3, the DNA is TGTGCCAGTAGGCCGGGACAGTTGAACACTGAAGCTTTCTTT. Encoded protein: CASRPGQLNTEAFF.

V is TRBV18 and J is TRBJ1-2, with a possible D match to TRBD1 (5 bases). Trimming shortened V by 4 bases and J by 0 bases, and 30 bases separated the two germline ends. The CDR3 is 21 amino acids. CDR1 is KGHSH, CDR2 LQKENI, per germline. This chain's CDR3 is CASSRRVIGARASEANYGYTF. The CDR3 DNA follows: TGTGCCAGCTCACGGAGGGTTATAGGGGCGCGGGCCAGTGAAGCTAACTATGGCTACACCTTC.

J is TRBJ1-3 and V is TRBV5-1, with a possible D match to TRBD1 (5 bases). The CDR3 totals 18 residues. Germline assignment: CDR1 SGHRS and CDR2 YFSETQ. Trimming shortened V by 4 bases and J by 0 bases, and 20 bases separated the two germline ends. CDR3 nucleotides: TGCGCCAGCAGCCGATCCGGGACGGAGGGATTCTCTGGAAACACCATATATTTT. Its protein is CASSRSGTEGFSGNTIYF.

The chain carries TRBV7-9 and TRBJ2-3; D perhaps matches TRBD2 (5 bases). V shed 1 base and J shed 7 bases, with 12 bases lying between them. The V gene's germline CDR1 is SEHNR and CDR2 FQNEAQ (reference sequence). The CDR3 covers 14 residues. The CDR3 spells CASSLDWRANTQYF. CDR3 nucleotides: TGTGCCAGCAGCTTAGATTGGCGGGCTAATACGCAGTATTTT. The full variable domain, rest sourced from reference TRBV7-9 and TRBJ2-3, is DTGVSQNPRHKITKRGQNVTFRCDPISEHNRLYWYRQTLGQGPEFLTYFQNEAQLEKSRLLSDRFSAERPKGSFSTLEIQRTEQGDSAMYLCASSLDWRANTQYFGPGTRLTVL.

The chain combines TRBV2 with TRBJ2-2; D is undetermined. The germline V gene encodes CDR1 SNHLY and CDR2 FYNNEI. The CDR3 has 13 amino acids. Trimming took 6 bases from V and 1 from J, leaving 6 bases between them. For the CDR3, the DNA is TGTGCCAGCAGCGTATGGAACACCGGGGAGCTGTTTTTT. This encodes CASSVWNTGELFF.

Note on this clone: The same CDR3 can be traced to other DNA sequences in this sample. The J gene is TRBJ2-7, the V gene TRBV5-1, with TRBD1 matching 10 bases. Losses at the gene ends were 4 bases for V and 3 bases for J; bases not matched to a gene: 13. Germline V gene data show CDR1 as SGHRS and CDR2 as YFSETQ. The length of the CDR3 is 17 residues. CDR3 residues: CASSEGPGTGASYEQYF. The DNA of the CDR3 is TGCGCCAGCAGCGAGGGCCCCGGGACAGGGGCAAGCTACGAGCAGTACTTC.

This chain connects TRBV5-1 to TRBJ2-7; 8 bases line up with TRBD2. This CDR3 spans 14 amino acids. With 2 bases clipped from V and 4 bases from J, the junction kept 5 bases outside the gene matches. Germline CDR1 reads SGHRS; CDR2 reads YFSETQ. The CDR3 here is CASSFNGGVYEQYF. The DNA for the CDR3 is TGCGCCAGCAGCTTTAACGGGGGGGTGTACGAGCAGTACTTC.